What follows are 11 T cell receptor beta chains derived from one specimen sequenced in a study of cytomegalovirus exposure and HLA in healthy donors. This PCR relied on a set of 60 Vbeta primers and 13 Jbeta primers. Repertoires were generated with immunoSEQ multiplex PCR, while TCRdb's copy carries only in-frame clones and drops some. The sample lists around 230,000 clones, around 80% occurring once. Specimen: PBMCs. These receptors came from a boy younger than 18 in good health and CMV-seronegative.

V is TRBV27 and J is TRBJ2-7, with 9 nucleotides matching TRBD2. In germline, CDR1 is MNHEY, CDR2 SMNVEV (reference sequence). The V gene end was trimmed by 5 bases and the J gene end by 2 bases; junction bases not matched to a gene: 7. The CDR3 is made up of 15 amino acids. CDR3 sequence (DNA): TGTGCCAGCAGTACTAGCGGGCGTGGAACCTACGAGCAGTACTTC. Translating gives CASSTSGRGTYEQYF.

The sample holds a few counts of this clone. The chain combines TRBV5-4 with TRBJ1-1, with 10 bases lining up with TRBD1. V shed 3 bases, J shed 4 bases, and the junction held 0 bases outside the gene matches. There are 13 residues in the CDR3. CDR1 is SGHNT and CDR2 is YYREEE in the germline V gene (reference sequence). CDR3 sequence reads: CASSWTGGTEAFF. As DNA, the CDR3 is TGTGCCAGCAGCTGGACAGGGGGCACTGAAGCTTTCTTT.

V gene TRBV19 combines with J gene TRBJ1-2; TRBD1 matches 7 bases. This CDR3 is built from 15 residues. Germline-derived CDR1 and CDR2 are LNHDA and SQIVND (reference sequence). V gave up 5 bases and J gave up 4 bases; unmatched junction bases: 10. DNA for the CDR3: TGTGCCAGTAGTGCCGACAGGGTTAGGTTCTATGGCTACACCTTC. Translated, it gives CASSADRVRFYGYTF.

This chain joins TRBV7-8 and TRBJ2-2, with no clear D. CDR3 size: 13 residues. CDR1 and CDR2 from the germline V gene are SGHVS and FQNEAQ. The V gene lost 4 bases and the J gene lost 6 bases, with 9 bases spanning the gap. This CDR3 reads CASSSHAAGELFF. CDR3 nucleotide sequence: TGTGCCAGCAGCTCCCACGCGGCCGGGGAGCTGTTTTTT.

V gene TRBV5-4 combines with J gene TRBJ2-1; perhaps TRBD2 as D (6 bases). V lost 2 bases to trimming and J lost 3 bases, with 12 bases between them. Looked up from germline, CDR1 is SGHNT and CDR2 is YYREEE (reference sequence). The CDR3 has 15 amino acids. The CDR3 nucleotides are TGTGCCAGCAGCTTTTCCGGGAGCGGCTACAATGAGCAGTTCTTC. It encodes CASSFSGSGYNEQFF.

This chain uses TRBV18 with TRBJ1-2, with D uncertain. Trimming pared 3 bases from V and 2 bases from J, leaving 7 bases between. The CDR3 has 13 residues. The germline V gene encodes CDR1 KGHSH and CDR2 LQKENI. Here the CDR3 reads CASSPGGNYGYTF. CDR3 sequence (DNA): TGTGCCAGCTCACCCGGCGGAAACTATGGCTACACCTTC.

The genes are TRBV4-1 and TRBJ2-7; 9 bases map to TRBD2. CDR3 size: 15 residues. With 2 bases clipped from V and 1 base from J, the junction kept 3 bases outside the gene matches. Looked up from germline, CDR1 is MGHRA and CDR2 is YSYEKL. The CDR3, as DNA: TGCGCCAGCAGCCAAAGCGGGAGGTCGTCCTACGAGCAGTACTTC. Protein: CASSQSGRSSYEQYF.

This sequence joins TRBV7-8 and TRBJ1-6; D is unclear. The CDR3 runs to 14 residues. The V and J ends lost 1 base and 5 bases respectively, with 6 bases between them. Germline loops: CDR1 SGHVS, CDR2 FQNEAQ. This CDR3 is CASSLDYNNSPLHF. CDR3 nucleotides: TGTGCCAGCAGCTTAGATTACAATAATTCACCCCTCCACTTT.

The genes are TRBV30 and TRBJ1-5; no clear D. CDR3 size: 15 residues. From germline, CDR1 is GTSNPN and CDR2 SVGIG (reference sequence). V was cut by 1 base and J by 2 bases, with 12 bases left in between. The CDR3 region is CAWSGTFRGNQPQHF. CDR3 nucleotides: TGTGCCTGGAGTGGTACGTTTCGGGGCAATCAGCCCCAGCATTTT.

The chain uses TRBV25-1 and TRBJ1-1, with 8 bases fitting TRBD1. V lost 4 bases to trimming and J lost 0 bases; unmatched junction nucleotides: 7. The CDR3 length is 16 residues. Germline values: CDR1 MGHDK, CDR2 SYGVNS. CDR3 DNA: TGTGCCAGCAGTGCTTACAGGGGGTTCATGAACACTGAAGCTTTCTTT. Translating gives CASSAYRGFMNTEAFF.

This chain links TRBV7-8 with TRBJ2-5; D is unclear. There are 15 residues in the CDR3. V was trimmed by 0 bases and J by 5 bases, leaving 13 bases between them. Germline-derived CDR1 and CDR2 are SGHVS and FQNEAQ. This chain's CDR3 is CASSLAFLIAETQYF. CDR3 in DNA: TGTGCCAGCAGCTTAGCTTTTTTGATTGCGGAGACCCAGTACTTC.